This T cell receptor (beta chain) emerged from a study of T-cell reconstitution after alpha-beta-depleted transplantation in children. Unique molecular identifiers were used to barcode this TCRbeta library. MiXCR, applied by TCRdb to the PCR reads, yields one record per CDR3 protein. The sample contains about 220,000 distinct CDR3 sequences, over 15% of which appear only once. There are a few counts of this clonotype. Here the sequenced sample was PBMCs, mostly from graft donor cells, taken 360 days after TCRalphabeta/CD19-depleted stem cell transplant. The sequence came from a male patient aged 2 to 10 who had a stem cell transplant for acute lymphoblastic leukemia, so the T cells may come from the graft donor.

CDR3: CASNGSPNEQYF. DNA of the CDR3: TGTGCCAGCAACGGGAGTCCCAACGAGCAGTACTTC. The chain is built from TRBV6-5 and TRBJ2-7; possibly TRBD2 for D (6 bases). V shed 7 bases and J shed 5 bases, with 12 bases lying between them. Per the germline V gene, CDR1 is MNHEY and CDR2 is SVGAGI. This CDR3 comprises 12 residues.